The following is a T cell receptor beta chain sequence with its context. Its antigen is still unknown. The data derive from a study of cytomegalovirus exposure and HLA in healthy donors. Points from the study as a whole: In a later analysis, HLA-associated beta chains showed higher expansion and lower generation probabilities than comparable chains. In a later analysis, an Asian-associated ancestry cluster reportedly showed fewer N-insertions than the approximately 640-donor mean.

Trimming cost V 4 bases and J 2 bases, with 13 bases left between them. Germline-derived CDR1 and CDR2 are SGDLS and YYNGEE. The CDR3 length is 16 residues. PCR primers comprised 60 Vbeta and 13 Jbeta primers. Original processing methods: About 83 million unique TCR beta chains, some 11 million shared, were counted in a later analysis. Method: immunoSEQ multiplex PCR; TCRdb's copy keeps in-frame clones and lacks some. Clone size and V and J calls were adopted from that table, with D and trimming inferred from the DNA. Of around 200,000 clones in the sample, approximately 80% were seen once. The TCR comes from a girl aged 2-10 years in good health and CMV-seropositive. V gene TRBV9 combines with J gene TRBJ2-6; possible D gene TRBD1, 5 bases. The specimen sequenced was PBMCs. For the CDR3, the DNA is TGTGCCAGCAGCAATCAGGGTGGCGCTGGGGCCAACGTCCTGACTTTC. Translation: CASSNQGGAGANVLTF.